These 19 T cell receptor beta chains originate from one sample sequenced in a study of beta chain features in type 1 diabetes. Sequenced material consisted of expressed TCRB transcripts (all of the isolated RNA was reverse transcribed). The protocol was immunoSEQ multiplex PCR, while the TCRdb copy is restricted to in-frame clones and leaves out a portion. Here the sample spans 160,000 or so clones, approximately 8.8% being singletons. Study observations and caveats: There was a moderate but significant shortening of TCRB CDR3s in all four CD4+ subsets of Type 1 diabetes patients.

Their antigens are not known. Sequences were obtained from central memory CD4+ T cells from blood. These receptors were taken from a woman aged 30 to 39 with type 1 diabetes.

This clone was seen only a few times. The J gene is TRBJ1-1, the V gene TRBV29-1; TRBD1 aligns across 10 bases. Germline V gene data show CDR1 as SQVTM and CDR2 as ANQGSEA. The CDR3 loop spans 13 amino acids. V was pared by 4 bases and J by 11 bases, with 10 bases of the junction left unmatched. In DNA form, the CDR3 reads TGCAGCGTTGGGAACCCGGGACAGGGGACGGCTTTCTTT. Amino acid sequence: CSVGNPGQGTAFF. Full variable domain (outside the CDR3, taken from reference TRBV29-1 and TRBJ1-1): SAVISQKPSRDICQRGTSLTIQCQVDSQVTMMFWYRQQPGQSLTLIATANQGSEATYESGFVIDKFPISRPNLTFSTLTVSNMSPEDSSIYLCSVGNPGQGTAFFGQGTRLTVV.

This CDR3 reads CASSHPTGGSETQYF. The CDR3 DNA sequence: TGTGCCAGCAGCCACCCAACAGGGGGGTCAGAGACCCAGTACTTC. The V and J genes are TRBV14 and TRBJ2-5, with 8 bases that match TRBD1. The CDR3 runs 15 residues. Germline V lookup: CDR1 SGHDN, CDR2 FVKESK. Germline trimming cut 3 bases from V and 4 bases from J; bases unmatched to any gene: 7.

This rearrangement joins TRBV25-1 to TRBJ1-2, with D maybe TRBD1 (6 bases). The CDR3 is 12 residues long. V was shortened by 8 bases and J by 4 bases, with 11 bases between the two germline ends. Per germline, CDR1 MGHDK and CDR2 SYGVNS. CDR3: CASGTGSYGYTF. The CDR3 DNA reads TGTGCCAGCGGAACAGGGAGCTATGGCTACACCTTC.

This clone came up a few times. The CDR3 DNA is TGTGCCAGTAGTATAGGAAGACAGGATGAGCAGTTCTTC. Translating gives CASSIGRQDEQFF. V usage is TRBV19 and J usage is TRBJ2-1; maybe TRBD1 (6 bases). Trimming stripped 1 base from V and 8 bases from J, with 9 bases between. The CDR3 spans 13 residues. Germline V gives CDR1 LNHDA, CDR2 SQIVND (reference sequence).

This clone was observed a few times. The chain has TRBV5-1 and TRBJ2-1, with 9 bases identical to TRBD1. Germline trimming cut 0 bases from V and 8 bases from J; bases unmatched to any gene: 3. Germline CDR1 reads SGHRS; CDR2 reads YFSETQ. CDR3 size: 14 residues. CDR3 coding DNA: TGCGCCAGCAGCTTGGGGACAGGGGACGATGAGCAGTTCTTC. Translation: CASSLGTGDDEQFF.

The rearrangement links TRBV30 to TRBJ2-7; D is uncertain. The germline CDR1 and CDR2 sequences are GTSNPN and SVGIG (reference sequence). The CDR3 sequence is 12 residues long. The V end was cut by 0 bases, the J end by 5 bases, with 8 bases between. CDR3 residues: CAWSVSGNEQYF. As DNA, the CDR3 is TGTGCCTGGAGTGTATCGGGTAACGAGCAGTACTTC.

The chain is built from TRBV6-1 and TRBJ1-4; 9 bases match TRBD1. After removal of 6 bases from V and 3 bases from J, the junction contained 5 bases not matched to a gene. The CDR3 extends over 15 amino acids. CDR1 is MNHNS and CDR2 is SASEGT in the germline V gene. CDR3 in DNA: TGTGCCAGCAGACGACAGGGGGAGTCTAATGAAAAACTGTTTTTT. Translating gives CASRRQGESNEKLFF.

This clone has just a few counts. The V gene is TRBV5-1, the J gene TRBJ2-7; perhaps TRBD1 as D (6 bases). V was cut by 0 bases and J by 5 bases, with 12 bases left in between. CDR1 SGHRS and CDR2 YFSETQ come from the germline V gene. The CDR3 is made up of 14 amino acids. In DNA, the CDR3 is TGCGCCAGCAGCTTGGCGGTTGAGGGGGACGAGCAGTACTTC. This sequence encodes CASSLAVEGDEQYF.

The sample holds a few counts of this clone. The rearrangement uses TRBV19 and TRBJ2-3; TRBD2 agrees at 9 bases. Unmatched junction bases numbered 3, after V lost 8 bases and J lost 0 bases. This CDR3 contains 14 residues. CDR1 and CDR2 from the germline V gene are LNHDA and SQIVND (reference sequence). DNA of the CDR3: TGTGCCAGTTCTAGCGGGACTAGCACAGATACGCAGTATTTT. Amino acids: CASSSGTSTDTQYF.

The chain has TRBV7-8 and TRBJ1-4; TRBD1 agrees at 9 bases. Unmatched junction bases numbered 15, after V lost 5 bases and J lost 8 bases. Per germline, CDR1 SGHVS and CDR2 FQNEAQ. This CDR3 is 17 amino acids long. The CDR3 DNA sequence: TGTGCCAGCAGCCCCTGGGCTCCGGGGACAGGGAACGAAAAACTGTTTTTT. It is translated as CASSPWAPGTGNEKLFF.

The genes are TRBV5-1 and TRBJ2-6, with D possibly being TRBD2 (5 bases). This CDR3 has 17 residues. Per germline, CDR1 SGHRS and CDR2 YFSETQ. Trimming took off 4 bases at V and 0 bases at J, with 14 bases between the two ends. CDR3 region: CASSPDGVSSGANVLTF. Here the CDR3 DNA reads TGCGCCAGCAGCCCCGACGGGGTTTCCTCTGGGGCCAACGTCCTGACTTTC.

This clone appeared a few times. V is TRBV7-9 and J is TRBJ2-5, with a possible D match to TRBD1 (6 bases). The J call may not be correct, given that the DNA end is closer to TRBJ2-7. From germline, CDR1 is SEHNR and CDR2 FQNEAQ (reference sequence). The CDR3 has 13 amino acids. CDR3 in DNA: TGTGCCAGCAGCTCACAGGGAGACTACGAGCAGTACTTC. Translation gives CASSSQGDYEQYF.

This clone came up once. This sequence joins TRBV7-2 and TRBJ1-2; TRBD1 aligns across 7 bases. Germline V CDR1 and CDR2: SGHTA, FQGNSA. The CDR3 is 13 amino acids. J lost 8 bases, V lost 3 bases, and 6 bases had no gene match. CDR3 amino acids: CASSFNRGGGYTF. The CDR3 DNA sequence: TGTGCCAGCAGCTTCAACAGGGGCGGGGGCTACACCTTC.

This chain uses TRBV18 with TRBJ2-7, with 10 positions matching TRBD2. CDR3 length: 16 amino acids. The germline gives CDR1 KGHSH, CDR2 LQKENI. J lost 2 bases, V lost 4 bases, and 8 bases had no gene match. For the CDR3, the DNA is TGTGCCAGCTCACTCAACCCCGGGACTAGCGCCTACGAGCAGTACTTC. It translates to CASSLNPGTSAYEQYF.

V is TRBV5-1 and J is TRBJ2-5; 15 nucleotides agree with TRBD2. J gave up 4 bases and V 2 bases, and 12 bases lay outside the gene matches. The germline V gene has CDR1 SGHRS and CDR2 YFSETQ. The CDR3 has 19 amino acids. The CDR3, as DNA: TGCGCCAGCAGCTTCGGGACTAGCGGGAGGAGTTCATCGGGAGAGACCCAGTACTTC. Protein sequence: CASSFGTSGRSSSGETQYF.

The CDR3 nucleotides read TGTGCCAGCAGTTTAGCTCGGTTGGCGGGCAATACGCAGTATTTT. Translation: CASSLARLAGNTQYF. The chain links TRBV27 to TRBJ2-3, with D perhaps matching TRBD2 (5 bases). The germline CDR1 and CDR2 sequences are MNHEY and SMNVEV (reference sequence). The V gene lost 2 bases and the J gene lost 7 bases, with 16 bases spanning the gap. CDR3 length: 15 amino acids.

This clone came up a few times. J is TRBJ1-1 and V is TRBV29-1; 7 nucleotides match TRBD1. Germline trimming cut 6 bases from V and 5 bases from J; bases unmatched to any gene: 9. The CDR3 extends over 13 amino acids. Germline V CDR1 and CDR2: SQVTM, ANQGSEA. CDR3 sequence reads: CSVQQGVRTEAFF. For the CDR3, the DNA is TGCAGCGTCCAGCAGGGGGTACGGACTGAAGCTTTCTTT.

The chain joins TRBV7-2 to TRBJ2-2; 8 bases fit TRBD1. The CDR3 totals 15 residues. Germline V gene sequence: CDR1 SGHTA, CDR2 FQGNSA. The ends lost 5 bases at V and 4 bases at J; junction bases unmatched: 6. The CDR3, as DNA: TGTGCCAGCAGCAGGGGACAGGTCGGCACCGGGGAGCTGTTTTTT. As protein: CASSRGQVGTGELFF.

The rearrangement links TRBV11-2 to TRBJ2-7; TRBD1 matches 8 bases. CDR1 and CDR2 from the germline V gene are SGHAT and FQNNGV. This CDR3 has 13 amino acids. The V and J ends lost 7 bases and 2 bases, in that order; junction bases with no gene match: 4. The CDR3 DNA is TGTGCCAGCACCCGGACAGGGACCTACGAGCAGTACTTC. As protein: CASTRTGTYEQYF.